These 31 T cell receptor beta chains share one sample of origin, sequenced in a study of cytomegalovirus exposure and HLA in healthy donors. Primers included in the PCR were 60 Vbeta and 13 Jbeta primers. Measured with immunoSEQ multiplex PCR; TCRdb has only the in-frame clones, and not every one. This table holds some 200,000 clones, almost 70% found once. The sequenced sample was PBMCs. Every receptor here comes from a man aged 35 to 55 in good health and CMV-seropositive.

V is TRBV5-1 and J is TRBJ2-2; possible D gene TRBD2, 7 bases. Trimming removed 2 bases at V and 4 bases at J, with 15 bases between. The CDR3 spans 16 residues. Germline V gives CDR1 SGHRS, CDR2 YFSETQ. In nucleotides, the CDR3 is TGCGCCAGCAGCTTATCGGGGGGCGCGGTCACCGGGGAGCTGTTTTTT. Its protein product is CASSLSGGAVTGELFF.

The chain couples TRBV11-1 to TRBJ1-2, with no clear D. V was cut by 1 base and J by 8 bases, with 14 bases left in between. This CDR3 spans 14 amino acids. Germline V CDR1 and CDR2: SGHAT, FQDESV (reference sequence). CDR3 coding DNA: TGTGCCAGCAGCTTAGATCGGGCATCGGGGGGCTACACCTTC. Residues: CASSLDRASGGYTF.

There are a few counts of this clone. J is TRBJ2-5 and V is TRBV5-1; TRBD1 matches 7 bases. The germline gives CDR1 SGHRS, CDR2 YFSETQ. Germline trimming cut 4 bases from V and 4 bases from J; bases unmatched to any gene: 10. The CDR3 has 15 residues. This CDR3 reads CASSPGQAVIETQYF. DNA of the CDR3: TGCGCCAGCAGCCCCGGACAGGCGGTAATAGAGACCCAGTACTTC.

V is TRBV5-4 and J is TRBJ1-1; D call uncertain. The CDR3 totals 13 residues. V dropped 1 base and J dropped 7 bases, with 11 bases sitting between them. Per germline, CDR1 SGHNT and CDR2 YYREEE (reference sequence). CDR3 DNA: TGTGCCAGCAGCTTGAAGGCGGGGATTGAAGCTTTCTTT. It codes for CASSLKAGIEAFF.

This clone was observed a single time. V is TRBV5-4 and J is TRBJ2-7; 8 bases line up with TRBD2. J lost 4 bases, V lost 4 bases, and 13 bases had no gene match. The CDR3 extends over 16 amino acids. Germline assignment: CDR1 SGHNT and CDR2 YYREEE (reference sequence). CDR3 protein: CASSTEAGGEGYEQYF. CDR3 in DNA: TGTGCCAGCAGCACCGAGGCGGGGGGCGAGGGATACGAGCAGTACTTC.

About this clone: The junction does not match germline at one end; this may be a read error. The gene calls are TRBV19 and TRBJ1-4, with a weak D call TRBD1 (6 bases). The CDR3 contains 17 residues. The germline V gene has CDR1 LNHDA and CDR2 SQIVND (reference sequence). The CDR3, as DNA: TGTGCCAGTAGTATAGACCCAAACAGGGAAAATAATGAAAAACTGTCTTTT. It yields the protein CASSIDPNRENNEKLSF.

This chain connects TRBV10-3 to TRBJ2-2; 7 nucleotides line up with TRBD1. From germline, CDR1 is ENHRY and CDR2 SYGVKD. The CDR3 totals 15 residues. The trim removed 4 bases at V and 1 base at J, leaving 3 bases unmatched. The CDR3 nucleotides read TGTGCCATCAGTGGTGGGGACAGGAACACCGGGGAGCTGTTTTTT. Protein product: CAISGGDRNTGELFF.

The rearrangement joins TRBV5-4 to TRBJ1-6; 8 bases fit TRBD1. The J segment lost 0 bases and the V segment lost 0 bases, leaving 5 bases of the junction unmatched. The CDR3 has 18 amino acids. Germline assignment: CDR1 SGHNT and CDR2 YYREEE (reference sequence). The DNA of the CDR3 is TGTGCCAGCAGCTTGGGACAGGGGAAAGGCTCCTATAATTCACCCCTCCACTTT. Protein product: CASSLGQGKGSYNSPLHF.

The J gene is TRBJ2-5, the V gene TRBV4-1; 10 nucleotides agree with TRBD2. Gene TRBJ2-7 matches the end of the DNA better, so the J call may be wrong. The germline gives CDR1 MGHRA, CDR2 YSYEKL. The length of the CDR3 is 17 residues. Written as DNA, the CDR3 is TGCGCCAGCAGCCCTGGGGGTAGCGGGGGGCCCTCCTACGAGCAGTACTTC. Translated, it gives CASSPGGSGGPSYEQYF.

This clone came up a few times. The chain joins TRBV9 to TRBJ2-3; the match to TRBD2 covers 12 bases. Germline CDR1 is SGDLS and CDR2 is YYNGEE. This CDR3 contains 16 residues. The junction had 1 base not matched to a gene; V was cut back by 0 bases and J by 2 bases. CDR3 bases: TGTGCCAGCAGCGTAGGACTAGCGGGGGCCACAGATACGCAGTATTTT. Its protein product is CASSVGLAGATDTQYF.

Only a few counts were recorded for this clone. The chain carries TRBV2 and TRBJ2-6, with 9 bases fitting TRBD1. Trimming removed 7 bases from V and 2 bases from J; junction bases left unmatched: 6. Germline CDR1 reads SNHLY; CDR2 reads FYNNEI. The CDR3 length is 16 residues. CDR3 amino acids: CASNPQGAAGANVLTF. CDR3 sequence (DNA): TGTGCCAGCAATCCACAGGGGGCTGCTGGGGCCAACGTCCTGACTTTC.

DNA for the CDR3: TGTGCCAGCAGCTGGCACACGAACACTGAAGCTTTCTTT. It yields the protein CASSWHTNTEAFF. The genes are TRBV5-5 and TRBJ1-1; the D is unclear. This CDR3 is built from 13 residues. V lost 3 bases, J lost 1 base, and 7 bases lay in between. The V gene's germline CDR1 is SGHKS and CDR2 YYEKEE (reference sequence).

The sample holds a few counts of this clone. The chain combines TRBV27 with TRBJ2-7; possible D gene TRBD2, 5 bases. CDR1 MNHEY and CDR2 SMNVEV come from the germline V gene (reference sequence). Trimming pared 3 bases from V and 7 bases from J, leaving 13 bases between. The CDR3 loop spans 13 amino acids. The CDR3 is CASSFPGVQEQYF. The CDR3 region has the DNA TGTGCCAGCAGTTTTCCCGGGGTTCAGGAGCAGTACTTC.

This clone has only a few counts. This chain links TRBV6-5 with TRBJ2-7; D is possibly TRBD2 (6 bases). Germline loops: CDR1 MNHEY, CDR2 SVGAGI. The CDR3 consists of 15 residues. Trimming left V 5 bases short and J 8 bases short, with 22 bases between. CDR3 coding DNA: TGTGCCAGCAGTACCCCTGGGCGGGGCGGGGAACAGCAGTACTTC. The encoded protein is CASSTPGRGGEQQYF.

The V call is TRBV27, the J call TRBJ1-2, with TRBD1 matching 8 bases. The V gene end was trimmed by 5 bases and the J gene end by 3 bases; junction bases not matched to a gene: 8. There are 15 residues in the CDR3. Germline V lookup: CDR1 MNHEY, CDR2 SMNVEV (reference sequence). The CDR3 DNA is TGTGCCAGCAGTCTATTTCAGGGGGCGGACTATGGCTACACCTTC. Its translation: CASSLFQGADYGYTF.

The genes are TRBV6-1 and TRBJ2-5, with a possible D match to TRBD1 (5 bases). The J call may be wrong; the DNA end is better matched by TRBJ2-7. This CDR3 is 15 amino acids long. Germline-derived CDR1 and CDR2 are MNHNS and SASEGT. Written as DNA, the CDR3 is TGTGCCAGCAGTCTGGACCTAGATAGGGGCTACGAGCAGTACTTC. Amino acids: CASSLDLDRGYEQYF.

The V and J genes are TRBV5-1 and TRBJ1-2; the match to TRBD1 covers 9 bases. The CDR3 covers 13 residues. CDR1 SGHRS and CDR2 YFSETQ come from the germline V gene. Unmatched junction bases numbered 3, after V lost 0 bases and J lost 9 bases. The CDR3 DNA sequence: TGCGCCAGCAGCTTGGGGGGGACAGGGCGCTACACCTTC. Amino acids: CASSLGGTGRYTF.

This rearrangement joins TRBV28 to TRBJ1-2; D gene unclear. CDR1 and CDR2 (germline): MDHEN, SYDVKM. Trimming shortened V by 5 bases and J by 5 bases, and 9 bases separated the two germline ends. The CDR3 is 12 residues long. DNA of the CDR3: TGTGCCAGCAGTGACTACCTTTATGGCTACACCTTC. Translating gives CASSDYLYGYTF.

This clone was picked up a small number of times. This rearrangement joins TRBV4-2 to TRBJ2-7; D may be TRBD1 (6 bases). The CDR3 extends over 16 amino acids. Germline values: CDR1 LGHNA, CDR2 YNFKEQ. With 5 bases removed from V and 5 bases from J, the gap between germline ends came to 22 bases. The CDR3 reads CASSSPLGQGSNEQYF. The CDR3 nucleotides read TGTGCCAGCAGCTCCCCGTTAGGGCAGGGGTCCAACGAGCAGTACTTC.

The chain recombines TRBV7-6 with TRBJ2-3; a possible D gene is TRBD2 (7 bases). With 4 bases removed from V and 4 bases from J, the gap between germline ends came to 15 bases. The CDR3 is 15 amino acids. The germline V gene has CDR1 SGHVS and CDR2 FNYEAQ. The CDR3 DNA is TGTGCCAGCAGCTCTGGGGGGGCCCCGTCAGATACGCAGTATTTT. Translating gives CASSSGGAPSDTQYF.

The rearrangement joins TRBV27 to TRBJ2-3; 7 bases are shared with TRBD1. The trim removed 10 bases at V and 0 bases at J, leaving 28 bases unmatched. The CDR3 is 21 residues long. The germline CDR1 and CDR2 sequences are MNHEY and SMNVEV (reference sequence). CDR3 coding DNA: TGTGCCACCCGTAGGGGCGGACCGGGACAGCCCCCAGCGACTAGCACAGATACGCAGTATTTT. Its protein product is CATRRGGPGQPPATSTDTQYF.

The rearrangement uses TRBV5-4 and TRBJ1-3; D unclear. The germline V and J ends were trimmed by 3 bases and 0 bases, with 7 bases remaining between them. The CDR3 loop spans 14 amino acids. Germline CDR1 reads SGHNT; CDR2 reads YYREEE (reference sequence). The CDR3 loop reads CASSSGISGNTIYF. CDR3 nucleotide sequence: TGTGCCAGCAGCTCGGGAATCTCTGGAAACACCATATATTTT. The full variable domain, in which reference TRBV5-4 and TRBJ1-3 provide the parts outside the CDR3, is ETGVTQSPTHLIKTRGQQVTLRCSSQSGHNTVSWYQQALGQGPQFIFQYYREEENGRGNFPPRFSGLQFPNYSSELNVNALELDDSALYLCASSSGISGNTIYFGEGSWLTVV.

V gene TRBV5-8 combines with J gene TRBJ2-3; D may be TRBD2 (5 bases). Per the germline V gene, CDR1 is SGHTS and CDR2 is YDEGEE. Trimming removed 4 bases from V and 4 bases from J, with 19 bases in between. CDR3 length equals 16 residues. Written as DNA, the CDR3 is TGTGCCAGCAGCAGTGGGTCCGGCGGGCCTTCAGATACGCAGTATTTT. It specifies CASSSGSGGPSDTQYF. The full variable domain, its missing parts supplied by reference TRBV5-8 and TRBJ2-3, is EAGVTQSPTHLIKTRGQQATLRCSPISGHTSVYWYQQALGLGLQFLLWYDEGEERNRGNFPPRFSGRQFPNYSSELNVNALELEDSALYLCASSSGSGGPSDTQYFGPGTRLTVL.

This clone was picked up a small number of times. This chain connects TRBV6-1 to TRBJ2-1; D is possibly TRBD1 (6 bases). The ends were cut back, 5 bases at V and 3 bases at J, with 14 bases in the middle. The CDR3 has 15 amino acids. Germline V gives CDR1 MNHNS, CDR2 SASEGT. CDR3 nucleotide sequence: TGTGCCAGCAGTAAACCCAGGGGAGTCTACAATGAGCAGTTCTTC. Amino acid sequence: CASSKPRGVYNEQFF.

The chain carries TRBV6-6 and TRBJ1-3; no firm D call. The germline CDR1 and CDR2 sequences are MNHNY and SVGAGI (reference sequence). V lost 7 bases and J lost 0, with 10 bases in between. The CDR3 runs 14 residues. CDR3 DNA: TGTGCCAGCACCCCAGTTTTCTCTGGAAACACCATATATTTT. It is translated as CASTPVFSGNTIYF.

As regards this clone: The same CDR3 is also encoded by other DNA sequences in this sample. The chain employs TRBV6-5 and TRBJ2-3, with 7 bases lining up with TRBD1. Germline CDR1 MNHEY, CDR2 SVGAGI. The length of the CDR3 is 15 residues. Trimming at V came to 5 bases and at J to 1 base, leaving 6 bases not matched to a gene. The CDR3, as DNA: TGTGCCAGCAGTCGAACAGGGGTCGGCACAGATACGCAGTATTTT. Translation: CASSRTGVGTDTQYF.

The rearrangement links TRBV23-1 to TRBJ2-1; the D gene is possibly TRBD2 (6 bases). Being an ORF, TRBV23-1 has a function that is uncertain. This CDR3 spans 16 amino acids. Trimming removed 4 bases from V and 9 bases from J, with 22 bases in between. In DNA form, the CDR3 reads TGCGCCAGCAGTCCTAAGAATCGAGGGACTGTTACTGAGCAGTTCTTC. It yields the protein CASSPKNRGTVTEQFF.

This rearrangement joins TRBV2 to TRBJ1-1, with a possible D match to TRBD1 (6 bases). The CDR3 contains 14 residues. V gave up 6 bases and J gave up 5 bases, with 16 bases separating them. In germline, CDR1 is SNHLY, CDR2 FYNNEI. The CDR3 sequence: CASRGWGPGTEAFF. The DNA of the CDR3 is TGTGCCAGCAGAGGTTGGGGGCCGGGGACTGAAGCTTTCTTT.

The gene calls are TRBV5-1 and TRBJ2-7; 8 positions agree with TRBD1. Germline values: CDR1 SGHRS, CDR2 YFSETQ. The CDR3 sequence is 15 residues long. V lost 0 bases, J lost 1 base, and 3 bases stayed unmatched. In nucleotides, the CDR3 is TGCGCCAGCAGCTTGGGCGGGACAGGTTCCTACGAGCAGTACTTC. Translated, it gives CASSLGGTGSYEQYF.

CDR3 region: CASSEGRFEPQHF. The CDR3 bases are TGTGCCAGCAGTGAGGGAAGGTTTGAGCCCCAGCATTTT. This rearrangement joins TRBV6-6 to TRBJ1-5; no clear D. CDR3 size: 13 residues. Germline assignment: CDR1 MNHNY and CDR2 SVGAGI (reference sequence). The ends were cut back, 5 bases at V and 8 bases at J, with 13 bases in the middle.

The V gene is TRBV28, the J gene TRBJ1-2; TRBD1 agrees at 7 bases. The germline gives CDR1 MDHEN, CDR2 SYDVKM. J lost 2 bases, V lost 7 bases, and 7 bases had no gene match. The CDR3 has 14 residues. In DNA form, the CDR3 reads TGTGCCAGCAATTCAAAGGGGGCGAACTATGGCTACACCTTC. This translates into CASNSKGANYGYTF.